This passage covers 11 T cell receptor beta chains from one sample sequenced in a study of blood T cell repertoires in COVID-19. Here immunoSEQ multiplex PCR was the method, and the copy in TCRdb shows in-frame clones only, minus some. The sample yields 230,000 or so clones, approximately 83% seen once. Sequencing used PBMCs or T cells enriched from blood (not recorded which). The receptor set was obtained from a man aged 50 to 59 who had recovered from COVID-19.

The gene calls are TRBV4-3 and TRBJ1-2, with D possibly being TRBD1 (6 bases). Trimming shortened V by 0 bases and J by 8 bases, and 10 bases separated the two germline ends. The germline CDR1 and CDR2 sequences are LGHNA and YSLEER. This CDR3 has 13 amino acids. The CDR3 protein is CASSQEQGKGYTF. The CDR3 DNA follows: TGCGCCAGCAGCCAAGAGCAGGGGAAGGGCTACACCTTC.

This chain connects TRBV5-6 to TRBJ2-7; 8 positions agree with TRBD2. CDR1 and CDR2 (germline): SGHDT, YYEEEE. CDR3 length: 15 amino acids. The junction had 8 bases not matched to a gene; V was cut back by 6 bases and J by 0 bases. This chain's CDR3 is CASTPGGFLSYEQYF. DNA of the CDR3: TGTGCCAGCACCCCGGGAGGGTTCCTCTCCTACGAGCAGTACTTC.

CDR3 nucleotide sequence: TGTGCCTCCCGGCGCGGGGAAAACACCGGGGAGCTGTTTTTT. Its translation: CASRRGENTGELFF. The genes are TRBV9 and TRBJ2-2; tentative D call: TRBD2 (6 bases). The CDR3 spans 14 residues. Germline CDR1 SGDLS, CDR2 YYNGEE. V lost 10 bases and J lost 2, with 15 bases in between.

CDR3 in amino acids: CATHLTNYGYTF. The CDR3 region has the DNA TGTGCCACCCACTTAACTAACTATGGCTACACCTTC. This chain connects TRBV12-3 or TRBV12-4 to TRBJ1-2; D gene unclear. The CDR3 runs to 12 residues. V was shortened by 10 bases and J by 0 bases, with 9 bases between the two germline ends.

The rearrangement links TRBV3-1 (or the pseudogene TRBV3-2) to TRBJ1-1, with D possibly being TRBD1 (6 bases). V lost 1 base and J 1 base, leaving 7 bases between the germline ends. This CDR3 has 14 amino acids. Looked up from germline, CDR1 is LGHDT and CDR2 is YNNKEL (reference sequence). This CDR3 is CASSQAGANTEAFF. The CDR3 DNA is TGTGCCAGCAGCCAAGCAGGGGCGAACACTGAAGCTTTCTTT.

The V gene is TRBV7-9, the J gene TRBJ1-2; 8 bases map to TRBD1. The CDR3 has 13 residues. Trimming cost V 8 bases and J 2 bases; bases outside gene matches: 4. Germline V gives CDR1 SEHNR, CDR2 FQNEAQ (reference sequence). Here the CDR3 DNA reads TGTGCCAGCTTGAGACAGGGGAACTATGGCTACACCTTC. This sequence encodes CASLRQGNYGYTF. Full variable domain (rest looked up from reference TRBV7-9 and TRBJ1-2): DTGVSQNPRHKITKRGQNVTFRCDPISEHNRLYWYRQTLGQGPEFLTYFQNEAQLEKSRLLSDRFSAERPKGSFSTLEIQRTEQGDSAMYLCASLRQGNYGYTFGSGTRLTVV.

The chain has TRBV27 and TRBJ2-1; 12 positions agree with TRBD1. In germline, CDR1 is MNHEY, CDR2 SMNVEV (reference sequence). This CDR3 is built from 19 residues. Losses at the gene ends were 2 bases for V and 7 bases for J; bases not matched to a gene: 15. The CDR3 DNA reads TGTGCCAGCAGTTTACTACACTCCGGGACAGGGGGCGCCAGGAATGAGCAGTTCTTC. Translated, it gives CASSLLHSGTGGARNEQFF.

The chain uses TRBV19 and TRBJ2-3; 8 bases are a match to TRBD2. V lost 4 bases and J lost 3; bases outside the gene matches: 9. CDR1 and CDR2 (germline): LNHDA, SQIVND (reference sequence). The CDR3 consists of 16 residues. The CDR3 nucleotides are TGTGCCAGTAGTACCCGGGGGGGGCGCAGGACAGATACGCAGTATTTT. It encodes CASSTRGGRRTDTQYF. The whole variable domain, filled in from reference TRBV19 and TRBJ2-3, reads DGGITQSPKYLFRKEGQNVTLSCEQNLNHDAMYWYRQDPGQGLRLIYYSQIVNDFQKGDIAEGYSVSREKKESFPLTVTSAQKNPTAFYLCASSTRGGRRTDTQYFGPGTRLTVL.

The V call is TRBV7-9, the J call TRBJ1-6; tentative D call: TRBD1 (6 bases). This CDR3 contains 14 residues. V lost 3 bases, J lost 5 bases, and 8 bases lay in between. Germline V CDR1 and CDR2: SEHNR, FQNEAQ (reference sequence). This CDR3 is CASSLTGDNSPLHF. The CDR3 DNA reads TGTGCCAGCAGCTTGACAGGAGATAATTCACCCCTCCACTTT.

V and J are TRBV27 and TRBJ2-2; 8 bases map to TRBD2. The CDR3 extends over 17 amino acids. Looked up from germline, CDR1 is MNHEY and CDR2 is SMNVEV (reference sequence). The V and J ends lost 0 bases and 5 bases, in that order; junction bases with no gene match: 8. CDR3 amino acids: CASSLSSAGAYTGELFF. CDR3 nucleotides: TGTGCCAGCAGTTTATCATCAGCGGGAGCGTATACCGGGGAGCTGTTTTTT.

This clone came up a few times. The rearrangement uses TRBV24-1 and TRBJ1-2; 7 nucleotides align to TRBD1. Per the germline V gene, CDR1 is KGHDR and CDR2 is SFDVKD. V lost 4 bases, J lost 7 bases, and 5 bases stayed unmatched. This CDR3 spans 13 amino acids. The CDR3 DNA reads TGTGCCACCAGTGAGACAGGGTCGGGTGGCTACACCTTC. Encoded protein: CATSETGSGGYTF.